The rows below give T cell receptor beta chains drawn from one sample of a study of control samples from healthy donors and cancer patients. Using immunoSEQ multiplex PCR, the repertoire was profiled, and TCRdb retains in-frame clones only, with some absent. Counted here are about 160,000 clones, approximately 94% occurring once; the ten biggest clones make up roughly 15%. The sample taken for sequencing was PBMCs. These receptors originate from a man between 60 and 70 years old with colorectal cancer. Both conserved end residues are part of each CDR3. D genes are given only for firm matches. Some rows mark clone size as missing; the rest say once, few, many or name a class of expanded clone.

v_gene	abundance	j_gene	d_gene	CDR3aa	CDR3nt
TRBV3-1/TRBV3-2	NA	TRBJ1-2	NA	CASSQDRGSGGYTF	TGTGCCAGCAGCCAAGATCGAGGCTCTGGTGGCTACACCTTC
TRBV2	NA	TRBJ2-3	NA	CASSVGGGGALTDTQYF	TGTGCCAGCAGTGTAGGCGGTGGGGGGGCCCTCACAGATACGCAGTATTTT
TRBV5-1	once	TRBJ2-7	NA	CASSFFQASEQYF	TGCGCCAGCAGCTTTTTCCAGGCGAGCGAGCAGTACTTC
TRBV11-2	NA	TRBJ2-1	NA	CARGGAIGNKQFF	TGTGCCAGAGGGGGGGCCATAGGTAATAAGCAGTTCTTC
TRBV7-2	once	TRBJ2-7	NA	CASSFSGDSYEQYF	TGTGCCAGCAGCTTTAGCGGAGACTCCTACGAGCAGTACTTC
TRBV29-1	NA	TRBJ1-2	NA	CSVAVHANYGYTF	TGCAGCGTTGCGGTACATGCTAACTATGGCTACACCTTC
TRBV19	NA	TRBJ1-2	NA	CATDNGGYGYTF	TGTGCCACCGACAATGGGGGCTATGGCTACACCTTC
TRBV5-4	NA	TRBJ1-1	TRBD1	CASSPPQGRNTEAFF	TGTGCCAGCAGCCCTCCACAGGGGAGGAACACTGAAGCTTTCTTT
TRBV5-4	NA	TRBJ2-7	NA	CASSLTGESSQYF	TGTGCCAGCAGCTTAACGGGGGAGAGTTCGCAGTACTTC
TRBV5-1	NA	TRBJ1-2	NA	CASSLGIAGGPGYTF	TGCGCCAGCAGCTTGGGGATAGCGGGGGGTCCTGGCTACACCTTC
TRBV5-1	NA	TRBJ2-1	TRBD2	CASSSVPLAGGYNEQFF	TGCGCCAGCAGCTCTGTTCCACTAGCGGGTGGATACAATGAGCAGTTCTTC
TRBV5-6	NA	TRBJ1-6	NA	CASSLGGSPDLNSPLHF	TGTGCCAGCAGCCTTGGGGGGTCCCCGGACCTCAATTCACCCCTCCACTTT
TRBV7-2	NA	TRBJ2-2	TRBD2	CASSGLLAGFGELFF	TGTGCCAGCAGCGGATTACTAGCGGGGTTCGGGGAGCTGTTTTTT
TRBV11-3	NA	TRBJ1-1	NA	CASSLGENTEAFF	TGTGCCAGCAGCTTAGGCGAGAACACTGAAGCTTTCTTT
TRBV2	NA	TRBJ2-3	TRBD2	CASSPPSGGVNTQYF	TGTGCCAGCAGTCCTCCTAGCGGGGGGGTAAATACGCAGTATTTT
TRBV28	NA	TRBJ1-5	NA	CASSPQGSGQPQHF	TGTGCCAGCAGTCCCCAGGGATCAGGCCAGCCCCAGCATTTT
TRBV6-5	NA	TRBJ2-7	NA	CASKGGGEQYF	TGTGCCAGCAAAGGAGGGGGCGAGCAGTACTTC
TRBV30	NA	TRBJ1-2	NA	CAWSGAGRDSGYTF	TGTGCCTGGAGTGGGGCAGGCAGGGATAGTGGCTACACCTTC
TRBV18	NA	TRBJ1-5	NA	CASSPDGGSNQPQHF	TGTGCCAGCTCACCAGATGGCGGGAGCAATCAGCCCCAGCATTTT
TRBV12-3/TRBV12-4	NA	TRBJ2-1	NA	CASGGTEQFF	TGTGCCAGCGGGGGGACCGAGCAGTTCTTC
TRBV19	once	TRBJ1-2	NA	CASSIIRGSNYGYTF	TGTGCCAGTAGTATAATCAGGGGTTCTAACTATGGCTACACCTTC
TRBV19	NA	TRBJ2-2	NA	CASSMGQGNTGELFF	TGTGCCAGTAGTATGGGGCAGGGGAACACCGGGGAGCTGTTTTTT
TRBV6-5	NA	TRBJ1-2	NA	CASSYSTAGTYGYTF	TGTGCCAGCAGTTACTCGACGGCAGGGACCTATGGCTACACCTTC
TRBV5-1	NA	TRBJ1-2	NA	CASSSLGGDGYTF	TGCGCCAGCAGCAGCCTCGGGGGCGATGGCTACACCTTC
TRBV5-1	NA	TRBJ2-3	NA	CASSEEPVTDTQYF	TGCGCCAGCAGCGAGGAACCTGTGACGGATACGCAGTATTTT
TRBV5-1	NA	TRBJ2-6	NA	CASSLGFSGANVLTF	TGCGCCAGCAGCTTAGGTTTCTCTGGGGCCAACGTCCTGACTTTC
TRBV10-3	NA	TRBJ1-3	TRBD1	CAIRTGGSGNTIYF	TGTGCCATCAGGACAGGGGGATCTGGAAACACCATATATTTT
TRBV20-1	NA	TRBJ1-2	NA	CSASSGGSGYTF	TGCAGTGCTAGTTCGGGGGGCAGCGGCTACACCTTC
TRBV6-6	NA	TRBJ1-4	NA	CASSYSPGMDEKLFF	TGTGCCAGCAGTTACTCACCAGGGATGGATGAAAAACTGTTTTTT